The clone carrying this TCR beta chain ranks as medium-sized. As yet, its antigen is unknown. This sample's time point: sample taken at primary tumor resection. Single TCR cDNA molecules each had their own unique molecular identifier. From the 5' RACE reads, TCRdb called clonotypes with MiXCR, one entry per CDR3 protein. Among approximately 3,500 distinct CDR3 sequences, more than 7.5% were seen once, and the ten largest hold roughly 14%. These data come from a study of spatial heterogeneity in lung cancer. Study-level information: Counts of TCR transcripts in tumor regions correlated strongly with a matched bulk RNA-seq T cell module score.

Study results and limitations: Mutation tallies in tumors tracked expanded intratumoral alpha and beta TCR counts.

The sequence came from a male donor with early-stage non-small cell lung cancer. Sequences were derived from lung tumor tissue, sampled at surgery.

The CDR3 coding sequence is TGTGCCAGCAGTTCCCGGGCAGATACGCAGTATTTT. Protein product: CASSSRADTQYF. The chain recombines TRBV28 with TRBJ2-3; D not resolved. CDR3 length: 12 residues. Trimming removed 4 bases from V and 4 bases from J, with 6 bases in between. From germline, CDR1 is MDHEN and CDR2 SYDVKM.